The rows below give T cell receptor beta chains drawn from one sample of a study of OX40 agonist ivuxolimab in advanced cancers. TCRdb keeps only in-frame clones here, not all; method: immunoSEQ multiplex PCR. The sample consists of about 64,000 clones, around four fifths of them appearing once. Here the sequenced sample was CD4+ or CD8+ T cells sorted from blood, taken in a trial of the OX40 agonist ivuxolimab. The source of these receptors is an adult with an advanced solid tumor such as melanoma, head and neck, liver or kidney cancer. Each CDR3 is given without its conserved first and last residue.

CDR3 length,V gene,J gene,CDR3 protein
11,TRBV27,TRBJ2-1,ASKTGVNNEQF
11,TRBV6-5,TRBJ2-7,ASSYSEGGEQY
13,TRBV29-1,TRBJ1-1,SVERQGLANTEAF
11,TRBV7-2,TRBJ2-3,ASSLAGKATQY
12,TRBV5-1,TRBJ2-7,ASSFTVQGYEQY
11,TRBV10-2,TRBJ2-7,ASGQVSSYEQY
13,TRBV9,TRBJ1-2,ASSVVSGSNYGYT
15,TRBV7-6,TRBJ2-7,ASSRTGGRTSVYEQY
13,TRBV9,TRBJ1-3,ASSTELGLRNTIY
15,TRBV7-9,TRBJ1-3,ASSLRDEHFKGNTIY
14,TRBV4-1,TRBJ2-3,ASSLPQGGASDTQY
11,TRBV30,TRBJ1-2,AWSPGQGVSYT
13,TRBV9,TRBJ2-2,ASSVTAGGIGELF
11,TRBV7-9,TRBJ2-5,ASSGDRFETQY
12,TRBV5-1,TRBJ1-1,ASSQRTANTEAF
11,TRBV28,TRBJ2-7,ASRINKGFEQY
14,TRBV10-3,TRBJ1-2,AISEFGDRPGYGYT
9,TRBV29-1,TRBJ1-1,SVVGGTEAF
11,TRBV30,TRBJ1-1,AWSEDRGLQPF
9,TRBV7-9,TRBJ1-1,ATRSGAEAF
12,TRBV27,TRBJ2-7,ASSSPGPPGEQY
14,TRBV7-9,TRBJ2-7,ASSRGRDRGGYEQY
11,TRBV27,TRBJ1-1,ASTPRGHTEAF
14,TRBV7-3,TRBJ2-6,ASSLGPGAGANVLT
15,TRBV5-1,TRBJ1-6,ASSLTRVPSYNSPLH
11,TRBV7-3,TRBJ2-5,ASSFSPGRTQY
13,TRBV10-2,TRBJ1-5,ASSELAGENQPQH
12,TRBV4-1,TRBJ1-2,ASNTRLGYNGYT
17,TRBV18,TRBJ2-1,ASSPQPLGLAEKYNEQF
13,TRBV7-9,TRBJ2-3,ASSPTGGPTDTQY
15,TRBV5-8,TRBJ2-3,ASSLARLAGVTDTQY
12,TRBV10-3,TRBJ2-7,AISERASSYEQY
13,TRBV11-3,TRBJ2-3,ASSSRGGGTDTQY
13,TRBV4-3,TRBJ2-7,ASSQGLAGGYEQY
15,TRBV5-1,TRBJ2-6,ASSFRDGAPGANVLT
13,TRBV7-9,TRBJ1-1,ASSRQGQTNTEAF
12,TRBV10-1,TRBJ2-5,ASSESEDQETQY
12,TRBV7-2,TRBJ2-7,ASSYRVLSYEQY
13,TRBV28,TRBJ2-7,ASSYRGALVYEQY
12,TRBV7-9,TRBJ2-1,ASSPLLSYNEQF
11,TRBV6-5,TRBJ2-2,ASSFRGTGELF
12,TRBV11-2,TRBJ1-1,ASSTRTGNTEAF